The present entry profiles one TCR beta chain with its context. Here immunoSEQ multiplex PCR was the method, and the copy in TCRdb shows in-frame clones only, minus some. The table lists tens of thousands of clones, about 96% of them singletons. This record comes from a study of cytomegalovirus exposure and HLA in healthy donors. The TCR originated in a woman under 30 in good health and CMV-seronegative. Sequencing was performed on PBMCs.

CDR3 loop: CAWSKHSNQPQHF. The DNA of the CDR3 is TGTGCCTGGAGTAAGCATAGCAATCAGCCCCAGCATTTT. This chain connects TRBV30 to TRBJ1-5, with D hard to call. The CDR3 runs to 13 residues. Germline CDR1 GTSNPN, CDR2 SVGIG (reference sequence). Trimming removed 2 bases from V and 0 bases from J, with 5 bases in between.